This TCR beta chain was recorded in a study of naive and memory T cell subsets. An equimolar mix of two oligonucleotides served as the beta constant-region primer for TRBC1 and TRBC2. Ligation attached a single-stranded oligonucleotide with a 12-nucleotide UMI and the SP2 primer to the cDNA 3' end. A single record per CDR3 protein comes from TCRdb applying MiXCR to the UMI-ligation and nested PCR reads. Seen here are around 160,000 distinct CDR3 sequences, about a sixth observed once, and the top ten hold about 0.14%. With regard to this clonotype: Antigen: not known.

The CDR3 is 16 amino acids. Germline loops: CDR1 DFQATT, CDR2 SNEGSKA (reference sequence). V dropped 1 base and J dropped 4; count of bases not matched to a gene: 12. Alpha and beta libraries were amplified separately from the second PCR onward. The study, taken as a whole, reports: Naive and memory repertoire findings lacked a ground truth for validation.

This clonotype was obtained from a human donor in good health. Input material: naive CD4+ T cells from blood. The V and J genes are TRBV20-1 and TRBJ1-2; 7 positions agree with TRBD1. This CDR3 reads CSARVQLGGGGYGYTF. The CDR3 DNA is TGCAGTGCTAGAGTCCAACTGGGAGGGGGCGGCTATGGCTACACCTTC.